The entry that follows covers one T cell receptor beta chain sequence. Its cognate antigen has yet to be identified. No much larger clone exists at a distance of one base, and base qualities are not known. CDR1 and CDR2, per the germline V gene, are SNHLY and FYNNEI. From its cysteine to its phenylalanine, the CDR3 spans 13 amino acids. Only the CDR3 portion is preserved as DNA: 39 bases, with reading frame beginning at the first base. A distance of 12 bases separates the germline ends of V and J, which lose 8 bases and 4 bases respectively. High-throughput TCRbeta CDR3 sequencing of frozen genomic DNA was performed by immunoSEQ, including PCR amplification, mapping, bias correction and internal controls. Regarding the original processing steps: Productive rearrangements were kept, and unique TCRbeta sequences were defined by CDR3 nucleotide sequence plus V and J gene. Donor-reactive sequences required at least 5-fold expansion in CFSE-low cells versus unstimulated pre-transplant cells and at least 0.01% frequency. Minimum frequency thresholds were set for each subject on the basis of the unstimulated sample with the lowest template count, so that a detection power of at least 90% was ensured. Repertoire turnover was measured by Jensen-Shannon divergence between the top 1000 TCRbeta sequences post- and pre-transplant. Two-sided Fisher's exact tests were used to test for changes in how often donor-reactive sequences were detected. TCRdb took over this immuneACCESS table, retaining in-frame rearrangements with V and J assigned. Such tables are incomplete; in checked studies, under half of the missing clones stem from an unresolved V gene, and the remainder is unexplained. The D gene and trimming were derived from the DNA, and the V and J assignments and clone size from that table. The sample table records 40,000 to 55,000 clones; 55% to 85% of these occur just once. The ten largest clones capture about 10% of the sample.

Unstimulated PBMCs, after thawing, were stained for CD3, CD4 and CD8 and then FACS-sorted into CD3+CD4+ and CD3+CD8+ populations. Randomization to immunosuppression withdrawal applied to every one of the 8 studied subjects. The Qiagen DNeasy Blood and Tissue Kit was used for isolation of genomic DNA. The data belong to a study of T cell clones after liver transplantation (dated by TCRdb to about 2019). Some background on the complete study: ITN030ST, the source of the samples, was a randomized trial that attempted immunosuppression withdrawal within 2 years of liver transplantation. Three of the eight recipients were HCV-positive; the others were transplanted for non-autoimmune, non-viral indications. No induction therapy was given to the subjects, and standard immunosuppression was administered until randomization at 12-24 months post-transplant. Tolerance meant complete immunosuppression withdrawal for at least one year without liver enzymes rising beyond twice the upper limit of normal. The studied cohort comprised 8 liver transplant recipients, 3 classified as tolerant and 5 as non-tolerant. Third party-reactive TCRbeta sequences from pre-transplant MLRs were also identified as an antigen-independent comparator for donor-reactive sequences. Blood samples were collected pre-transplant, then pre-randomization ahead of withdrawal, and finally post-randomization once withdrawal had either been completed or failed. Donor-reactive T cell clones were identified using TCRbeta sequencing after a pre-transplant mixed lymphocyte reaction and were then followed in post-transplant blood. What the authors observed across the whole study: When repertoire turnover was taken into account, detection of donor-reactive sequences was significantly reduced in 7 of 8 subjects for CD4 and in 8 of 8 subjects for CD8. The conclusions were preliminary, being limited by small, heterogeneous patient numbers and by non-standardized post-transplant time points. Without allograft tissue specimens, donor-reactive T cells may have migrated into the graft rather than being deleted. Low numbers of available donor cells limited the measurable donor-reactive repertoire in two subjects. A significant post-transplant decrease in circulating donor-reactive CD4 TCRbeta sequences was observed in 5 of 8 subjects, irrespective of tolerance or HCV status. The decline in donor-reactive sequences exceeded the decline in third party-reactive sequences, suggesting partial antigen-specific deletion that was unrelated to withdrawal success.

Source: CD4+ T cells from blood, taken about 56 months after liver transplant. The rearranged chain carries TRBV2 and TRBJ1-5; the D gene is unclear. The receptor was isolated from a human patient who received a liver transplant. After a transplant, the graft donor may have provided part of the T cells. CDR3 protein: CASQETGNQPQHF. Here is the DNA: TGTGCCAGCCAGGAGACTGGGAATCAGCCCCAGCATTTT.